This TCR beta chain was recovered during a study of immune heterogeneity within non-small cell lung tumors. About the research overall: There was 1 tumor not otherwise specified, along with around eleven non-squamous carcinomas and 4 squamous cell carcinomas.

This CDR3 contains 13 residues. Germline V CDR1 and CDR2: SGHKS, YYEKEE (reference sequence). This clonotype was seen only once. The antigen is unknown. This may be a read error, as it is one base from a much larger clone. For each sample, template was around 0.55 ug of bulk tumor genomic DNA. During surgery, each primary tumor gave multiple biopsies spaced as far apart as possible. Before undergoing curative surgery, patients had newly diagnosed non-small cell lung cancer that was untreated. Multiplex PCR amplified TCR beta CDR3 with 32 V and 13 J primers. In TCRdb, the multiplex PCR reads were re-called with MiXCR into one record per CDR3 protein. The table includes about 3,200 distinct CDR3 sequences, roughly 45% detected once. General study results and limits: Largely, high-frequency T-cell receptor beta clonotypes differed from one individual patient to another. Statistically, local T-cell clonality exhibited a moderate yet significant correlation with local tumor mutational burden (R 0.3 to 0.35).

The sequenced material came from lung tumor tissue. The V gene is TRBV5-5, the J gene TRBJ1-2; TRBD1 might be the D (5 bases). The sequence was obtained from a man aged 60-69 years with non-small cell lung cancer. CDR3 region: CVSSLEGNYGYTF. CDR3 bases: TGTGTCAGCAGCTTGGAGGGGAACTATGGCTACACCTTC.